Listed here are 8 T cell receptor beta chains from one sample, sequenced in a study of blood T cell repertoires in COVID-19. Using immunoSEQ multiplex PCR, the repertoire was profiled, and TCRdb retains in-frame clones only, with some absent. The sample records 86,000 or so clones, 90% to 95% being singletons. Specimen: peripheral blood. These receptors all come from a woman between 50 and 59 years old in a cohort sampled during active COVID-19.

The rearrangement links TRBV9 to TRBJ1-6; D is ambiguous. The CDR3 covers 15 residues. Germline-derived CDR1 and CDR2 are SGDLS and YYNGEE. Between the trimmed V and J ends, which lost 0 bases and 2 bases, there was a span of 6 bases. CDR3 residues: CASSVDGAYNSPLHF. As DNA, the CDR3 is TGTGCCAGCAGCGTAGACGGAGCCTATAATTCACCCCTCCACTTT.

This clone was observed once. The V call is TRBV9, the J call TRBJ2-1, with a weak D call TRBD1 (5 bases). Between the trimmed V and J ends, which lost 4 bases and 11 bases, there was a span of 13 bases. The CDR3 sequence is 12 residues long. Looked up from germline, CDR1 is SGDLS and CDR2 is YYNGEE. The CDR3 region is CASSQGETQQFF. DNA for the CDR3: TGTGCCAGCAGCCAGGGTGAGACACAGCAGTTCTTC.

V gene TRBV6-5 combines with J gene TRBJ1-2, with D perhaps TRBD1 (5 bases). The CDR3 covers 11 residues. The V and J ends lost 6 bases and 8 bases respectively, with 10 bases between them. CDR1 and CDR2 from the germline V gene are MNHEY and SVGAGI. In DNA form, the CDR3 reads TGTGCCAGCAGATTTGGGGGGGGCTACACCTTC. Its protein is CASRFGGGYTF.

CDR3 amino acids: CASSLSTGSYGYTF. The CDR3 region has the DNA TGTGCCAGCAGTCTGAGTACAGGTAGCTATGGCTACACCTTC. The V and J genes are TRBV6-5 and TRBJ1-2, with D tentatively TRBD1 (5 bases). In germline, CDR1 is MNHEY, CDR2 SVGAGI. The CDR3 runs 14 residues. V lost 5 bases to trimming and J lost 4 bases, with 14 bases between them.

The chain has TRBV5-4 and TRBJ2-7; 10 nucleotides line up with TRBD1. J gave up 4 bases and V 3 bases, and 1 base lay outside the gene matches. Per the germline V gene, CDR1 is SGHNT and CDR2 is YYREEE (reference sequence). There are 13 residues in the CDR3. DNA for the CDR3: TGTGCCAGCAGCTCGGGACAGGGGTACGAGCAGTACTTC. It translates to CASSSGQGYEQYF.

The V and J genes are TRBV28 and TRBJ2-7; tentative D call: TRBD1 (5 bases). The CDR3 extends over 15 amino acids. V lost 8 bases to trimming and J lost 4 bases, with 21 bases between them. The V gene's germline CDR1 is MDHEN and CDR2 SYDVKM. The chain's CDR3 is CASQLERQTRYEQYF. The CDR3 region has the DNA TGTGCCAGCCAACTGGAGCGACAGACCCGATACGAGCAGTACTTC. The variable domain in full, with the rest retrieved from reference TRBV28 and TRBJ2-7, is DVKVTQSSRYLVKRTGEKVFLECVQDMDHENMFWYRQDPGLGLRLIYFSYDVKMKEKGDIPEGYSVSREKKERFSLILESASTNQTSMYLCASQLERQTRYEQYFGPGTRLTVT.

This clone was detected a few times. CDR3 protein: CASSQPGLAGPGGETQYF. As DNA, the CDR3 is TGCGCCAGCAGCCAACCGGGACTAGCGGGCCCTGGGGGGGAGACCCAGTACTTC. The genes are TRBV4-1 and TRBJ2-5; 12 bases align to TRBD2. The CDR3 extends over 18 amino acids. V was clipped by 2 bases and J by 5 bases; unmatched bases: 12. CDR1 is MGHRA and CDR2 is YSYEKL in the germline V gene.

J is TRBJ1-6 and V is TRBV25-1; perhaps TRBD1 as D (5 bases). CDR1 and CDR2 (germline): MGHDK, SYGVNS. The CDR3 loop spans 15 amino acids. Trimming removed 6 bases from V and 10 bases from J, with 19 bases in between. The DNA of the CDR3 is TGTGCCAGCAGGGAAGCGGGACCGAGCGTATCACCCCTCCACTTT. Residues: CASREAGPSVSPLHF.